One and the same sample provided the 14 T cell receptor beta chains below, sequenced in a study of blood T cell repertoires in COVID-19. Clones were read by immunoSEQ multiplex PCR, and TCRdb kept only the in-frame ones, dropping some. Here the sample spans tens of thousands of clones, just over 85% being singletons. Sequenced sample: peripheral blood. Receptor source: a human donor in a cohort sampled during active COVID-19.

The V and J genes are TRBV21-1 and TRBJ1-2; the table's TRBD1 call for D was not verified on the DNA. TRBV21-1 is reported as a pseudogene. The CDR3 contains 18 residues. This CDR3 reads CASSKGGERDNPLYGYTF. CDR3 bases: TGTGCCAGCAGCAAAGGGGGTGAGAGGGACAACCCACTCTATGGCTACACCTTC.

This chain links TRBV4-2 with TRBJ1-5; D might be TRBD1 (5 bases). Germline CDR1 reads LGHNA; CDR2 reads YNFKEQ. This CDR3 contains 14 residues. V lost 1 base, J lost 5 bases, and 9 bases lay in between. The CDR3 region has the DNA TGTGCCAGCAGCCAAGCGGGGGAGTATCAGCCCCAGCATTTT. This sequence encodes CASSQAGEYQPQHF.

The chain carries TRBV11-2 and TRBJ1-1, with TRBD1 matching 9 bases. The CDR3 length is 14 residues. Germline V gives CDR1 SGHAT, CDR2 FQNNGV. Germline trimming cut 5 bases from V and 5 bases from J; bases unmatched to any gene: 6. CDR3 amino acids: CASSNTGGITEAFF. CDR3 nucleotide sequence: TGTGCCAGCAGCAACACAGGGGGCATAACTGAAGCTTTCTTT.

This chain connects TRBV7-9 to TRBJ2-1; no definite D call. The CDR3 runs to 16 residues. Trimming took off 1 base at V and 0 bases at J, with 10 bases between the two ends. Per the germline V gene, CDR1 is SEHNR and CDR2 is FQNEAQ (reference sequence). In DNA, the CDR3 is TGTGCCAGCAGCTTAGACGGCGGCAGCTCCTACAATGAGCAGTTCTTC. Its protein is CASSLDGGSSYNEQFF.

Written as DNA, the CDR3 is TGCGCCAGCAGCTTGTGGACTAGCACAGATACGCAGTATTTT. Its translation: CASSLWTSTDTQYF. The rearrangement uses TRBV5-1 and TRBJ2-3; TRBD2 might be the D (5 bases). Germline V gene sequence: CDR1 SGHRS, CDR2 YFSETQ. The length of the CDR3 is 14 residues. V was shortened by 1 base and J by 0 bases, with 6 bases between the two germline ends.

The CDR3 DNA is TGTGCCAGCAGTTTATTCAGCGGTCCCTACGAGCAGTACTTC. Amino acid sequence: CASSLFSGPYEQYF. V gene TRBV27 combines with J gene TRBJ2-7; TRBD2 might be the D (5 bases). This CDR3 has 14 amino acids. Looked up from germline, CDR1 is MNHEY and CDR2 is SMNVEV (reference sequence). Between the trimmed V and J ends, which lost 1 base and 2 bases, there was a span of 9 bases.

The DNA for the CDR3 is TGTGCCAGCAGCTTAGCAGTGCAGGGGCTTAAGTACGAGCAGTACTTC. As protein: CASSLAVQGLKYEQYF. The chain carries TRBV7-8 and TRBJ2-7, with a possible D match to TRBD1 (6 bases). The CDR3 extends over 16 amino acids. Trimming removed 0 bases from V and 4 bases from J, with 16 bases in between. Germline assignment: CDR1 SGHVS and CDR2 FQNEAQ. The full variable domain, with the rest looked up from reference TRBV7-8 and TRBJ2-7, is GAGVSQSPRYKVAKRGQDVALRCDPISGHVSLFWYQQALGQGPEFLTYFQNEAQLDKSGLPSDRFFAERPEGSVSTLKIQRTQQEDSAVYLCASSLAVQGLKYEQYFGPGTRLTVT.

On this clone: The DNA is omitted, as the CDR3 cannot be located on it reliably, and the CDR3 follows TCRdb's listing. The chain has TRBV12-1 and TRBJ1-4; the table's D call, TRBD1, has no DNA check behind it. TRBV12-1 is marked as a pseudogene. The CDR3 length is 14 residues, termini included. CDR3: CASSFGQGSEKLFF.

V gene TRBV6-2 or TRBV6-3 combines with J gene TRBJ2-5, with TRBD2 matching over 7 bases. V dropped 4 bases and J dropped 2; count of bases not matched to a gene: 4. The CDR3 totals 14 residues. The germline V gene has CDR1 MNHEY and CDR2 SVGEGT. CDR3 DNA sequence: TGTGCCAGCAGTTGGACTAGTTGGCAAGAGACCCAGTACTTC. Translation gives CASSWTSWQETQYF.

The V call is TRBV5-4, the J call TRBJ2-1; 7 nucleotides match TRBD2. This CDR3 comprises 15 residues. Trimming removed 3 bases from V and 0 bases from J; junction bases left unmatched: 3. Germline assignment: CDR1 SGHNT and CDR2 YYREEE (reference sequence). The CDR3 region is CASSSRDYSYNEQFF. Here the CDR3 DNA reads TGTGCCAGCAGCTCCCGGGACTACTCCTACAATGAGCAGTTCTTC.

This clone is a singleton in its sample. The chain employs TRBV5-5 and TRBJ2-3, with 11 bases identical to TRBD2. The junction had 8 bases not matched to a gene; V was cut back by 3 bases and J by 8 bases. The CDR3 covers 15 residues. CDR1 SGHKS and CDR2 YYEKEE come from the germline V gene (reference sequence). CDR3 in DNA: TGTGCCAGCAGCTCCAGGGGACTAGCGGATGGTACGCAGTATTTT. As protein: CASSSRGLADGTQYF.

The chain employs TRBV18 and TRBJ2-6; D uncertain. Trimming stripped 1 base from V and 0 bases from J, with 10 bases between. This CDR3 has 17 residues. Germline V gene sequence: CDR1 KGHSH, CDR2 LQKENI. CDR3 coding DNA: TGTGCCAGCTCACCACTAGTCACCCGCTCTGGGGCCAACGTCCTGACTTTC. This sequence encodes CASSPLVTRSGANVLTF.

This chain joins TRBV6-6 and TRBJ1-5; no reliable D call. CDR1 and CDR2 from the germline V gene are MNHNY and SVGAGI (reference sequence). The CDR3 sequence is 13 residues long. Deletions cut 6 bases from V and 3 bases from J, with 9 bases between. This chain's CDR3 is CASSGGYNQPQHF. The CDR3 DNA reads TGTGCCAGCAGCGGCGGATACAATCAGCCCCAGCATTTT.

The chain recombines TRBV4-3 with TRBJ2-7, with TRBD1 as a possible D gene (6 bases). The CDR3 covers 16 residues. The germline V and J ends were trimmed by 1 base and 3 bases, with 16 bases remaining between them. Germline values: CDR1 LGHNA, CDR2 YSLEER. The CDR3 bases are TGCGCCAGCAGCCAAGGAGGGACACGGGTGGTCTACGAGCAGTACTTC. It yields the protein CASSQGGTRVVYEQYF.